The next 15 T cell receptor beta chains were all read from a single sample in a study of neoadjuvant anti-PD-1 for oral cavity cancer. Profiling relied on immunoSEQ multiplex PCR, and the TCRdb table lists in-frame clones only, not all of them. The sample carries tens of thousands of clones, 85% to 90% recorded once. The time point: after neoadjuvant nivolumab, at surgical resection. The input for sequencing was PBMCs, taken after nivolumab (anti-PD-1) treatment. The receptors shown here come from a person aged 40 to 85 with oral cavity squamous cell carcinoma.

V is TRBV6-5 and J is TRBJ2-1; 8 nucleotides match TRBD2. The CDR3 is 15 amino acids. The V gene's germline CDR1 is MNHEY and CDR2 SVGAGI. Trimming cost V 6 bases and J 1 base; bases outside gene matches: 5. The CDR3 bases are TGTGCCAGCAGCCGAGCGGGGGCGTCCTACAATGAGCAGTTCTTC. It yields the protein CASSRAGASYNEQFF.

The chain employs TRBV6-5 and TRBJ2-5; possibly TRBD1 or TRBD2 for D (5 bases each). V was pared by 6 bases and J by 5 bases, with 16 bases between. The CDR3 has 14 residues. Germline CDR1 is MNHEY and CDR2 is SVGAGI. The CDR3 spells CASSPGAGGETQYF. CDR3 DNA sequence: TGTGCCAGCAGCCCCGGGGCGGGCGGGGAGACCCAGTACTTC.

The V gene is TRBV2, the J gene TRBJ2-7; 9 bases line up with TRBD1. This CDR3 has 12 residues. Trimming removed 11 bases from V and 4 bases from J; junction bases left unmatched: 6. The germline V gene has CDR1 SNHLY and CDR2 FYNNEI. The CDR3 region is CAVGQGRYEQYF. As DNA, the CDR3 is TGTGCCGTAGGACAGGGGAGGTACGAGCAGTACTTC.

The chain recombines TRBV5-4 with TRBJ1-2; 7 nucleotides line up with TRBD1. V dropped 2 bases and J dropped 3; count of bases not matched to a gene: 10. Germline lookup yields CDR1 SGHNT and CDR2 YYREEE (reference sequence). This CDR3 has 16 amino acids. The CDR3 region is CASSFLRGQTHYGYTF. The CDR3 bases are TGTGCCAGCAGCTTCCTTAGGGGACAGACGCACTATGGCTACACCTTC.

CDR3 in amino acids: CSVVPPGRNTEAFF. The CDR3, as DNA: TGCAGCGTTGTGCCTCCGGGGCGGAACACTGAAGCTTTCTTT. The chain is built from TRBV29-1 and TRBJ1-1, with a tentative D call TRBD1 (5 bases). V was cut by 4 bases and J by 1 base, with 13 bases left in between. The CDR3 sequence is 14 residues long. CDR1 is SQVTM and CDR2 is ANQGSEA in the germline V gene.

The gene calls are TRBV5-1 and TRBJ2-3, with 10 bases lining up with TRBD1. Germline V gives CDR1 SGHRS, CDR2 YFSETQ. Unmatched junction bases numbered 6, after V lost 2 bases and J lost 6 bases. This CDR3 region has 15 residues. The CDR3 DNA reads TGCGCCAGCAGCTTTGACGGGACAGGGGAGGATACGCAGTATTTT. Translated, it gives CASSFDGTGEDTQYF.

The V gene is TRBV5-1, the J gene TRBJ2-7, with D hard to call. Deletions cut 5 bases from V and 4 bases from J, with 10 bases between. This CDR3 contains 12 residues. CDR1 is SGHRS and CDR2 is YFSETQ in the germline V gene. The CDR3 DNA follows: TGCGCCAGCAGGGAGCCTGGGTACGAGCAGTACTTC. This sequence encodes CASREPGYEQYF.

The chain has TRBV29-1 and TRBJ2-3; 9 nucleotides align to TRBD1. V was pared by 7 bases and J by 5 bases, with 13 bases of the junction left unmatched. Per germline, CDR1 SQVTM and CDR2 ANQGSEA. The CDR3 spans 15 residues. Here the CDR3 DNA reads TGCAGCGCCGCCGGGACAGGGAGGTCCGGAGATACGCAGTATTTT. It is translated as CSAAGTGRSGDTQYF.

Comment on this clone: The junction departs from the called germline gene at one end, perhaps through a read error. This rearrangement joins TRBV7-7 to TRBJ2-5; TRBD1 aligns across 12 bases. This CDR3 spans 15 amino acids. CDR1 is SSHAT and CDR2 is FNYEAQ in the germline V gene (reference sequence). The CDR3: CASSTAGQGAETQYF. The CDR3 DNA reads TGTGCTAGCAGCACGGCGGGACAGGGGGCTGAGACCCAGTACTTC.

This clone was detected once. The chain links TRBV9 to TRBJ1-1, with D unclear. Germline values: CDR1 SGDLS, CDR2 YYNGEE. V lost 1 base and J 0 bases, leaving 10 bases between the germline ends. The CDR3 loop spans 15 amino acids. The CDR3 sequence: CASSVYPNLNTEAFF. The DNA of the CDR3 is TGTGCCAGCAGCGTATATCCGAACCTGAACACTGAAGCTTTCTTT. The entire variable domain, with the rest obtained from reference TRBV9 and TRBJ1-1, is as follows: DSGVTQTPKHLITATGQRVTLRCSPRSGDLSVYWYQQSLDQGLQFLIQYYNGEERAKGNILERFSAQQFPDLHSELNLSSLELGDSALYFCASSVYPNLNTEAFFGQGTRLTVV.

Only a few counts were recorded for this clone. CDR3 in DNA: TGTGCCAGCAGAACACACAGGGGGCGGGAAGAGACCCAGTACTTC. Protein: CASRTHRGREETQYF. The chain combines TRBV11-2 with TRBJ2-5; 9 bases agree with TRBD1. Unmatched junction bases numbered 8, after V lost 6 bases and J lost 3 bases. The germline V gene encodes CDR1 SGHAT and CDR2 FQNNGV. The CDR3 sequence is 15 residues long.

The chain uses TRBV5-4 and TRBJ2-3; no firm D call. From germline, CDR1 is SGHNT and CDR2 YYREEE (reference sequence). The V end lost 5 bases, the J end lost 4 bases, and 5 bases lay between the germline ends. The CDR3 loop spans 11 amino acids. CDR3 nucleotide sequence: TGTGCCAGCAGTTGGGCAGATACGCAGTATTTT. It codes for CASSWADTQYF. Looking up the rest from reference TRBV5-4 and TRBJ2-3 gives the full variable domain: ETGVTQSPTHLIKTRGQQVTLRCSSQSGHNTVSWYQQALGQGPQFIFQYYREEENGRGNFPPRFSGLQFPNYSSELNVNALELDDSALYLCASSWADTQYFGPGTRLTVL.

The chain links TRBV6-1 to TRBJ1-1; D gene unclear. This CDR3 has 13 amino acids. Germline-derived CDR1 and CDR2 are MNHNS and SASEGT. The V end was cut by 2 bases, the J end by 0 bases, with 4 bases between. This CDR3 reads CASSESLNTEAFF. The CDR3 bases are TGTGCCAGCAGTGAAAGCCTGAACACTGAAGCTTTCTTT.

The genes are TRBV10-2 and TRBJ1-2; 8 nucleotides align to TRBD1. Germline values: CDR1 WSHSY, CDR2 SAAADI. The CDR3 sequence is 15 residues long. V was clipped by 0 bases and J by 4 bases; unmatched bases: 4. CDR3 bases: TGCGCCAGCAGTGAGTCGACAGGGGAACCCTATGGCTACACCTTC. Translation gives CASSESTGEPYGYTF.

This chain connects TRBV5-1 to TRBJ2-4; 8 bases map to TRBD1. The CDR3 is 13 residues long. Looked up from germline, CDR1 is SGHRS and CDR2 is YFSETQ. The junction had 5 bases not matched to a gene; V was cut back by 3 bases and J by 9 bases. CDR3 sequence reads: CASSSGDRGIQYF. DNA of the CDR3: TGCGCCAGCAGCTCCGGAGACAGGGGCATTCAGTACTTC.